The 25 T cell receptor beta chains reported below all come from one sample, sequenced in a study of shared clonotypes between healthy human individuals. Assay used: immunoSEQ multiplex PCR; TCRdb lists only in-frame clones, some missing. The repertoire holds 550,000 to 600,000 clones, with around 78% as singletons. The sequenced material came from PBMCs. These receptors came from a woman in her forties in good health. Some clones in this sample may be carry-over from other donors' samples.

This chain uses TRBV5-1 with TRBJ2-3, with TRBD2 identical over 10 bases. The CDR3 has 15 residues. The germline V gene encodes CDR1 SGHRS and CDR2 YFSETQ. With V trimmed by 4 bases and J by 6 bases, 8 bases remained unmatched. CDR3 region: CASSSGRAFGDTQYF. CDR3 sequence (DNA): TGCGCCAGCAGCAGCGGGAGGGCCTTTGGTGATACGCAGTATTTT.

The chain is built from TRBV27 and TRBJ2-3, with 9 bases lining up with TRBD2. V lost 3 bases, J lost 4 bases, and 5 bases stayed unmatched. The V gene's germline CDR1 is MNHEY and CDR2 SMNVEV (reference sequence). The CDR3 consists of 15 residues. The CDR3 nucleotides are TGTGCCAGCAGTTTCCGGGGGACTAGCTCAGATACGCAGTATTTT. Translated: CASSFRGTSSDTQYF.

CDR3 sequence: CASSLGTGGPQETQYF. The CDR3 bases are TGCGCCAGCAGCCTCGGGACAGGGGGTCCCCAAGAGACCCAGTACTTC. V and J are TRBV5-1 and TRBJ2-5, with 11 bases identical to TRBD1. The CDR3 has 16 residues. The V and J ends lost 4 bases and 1 base, in that order; junction bases with no gene match: 6. CDR1 SGHRS and CDR2 YFSETQ come from the germline V gene.

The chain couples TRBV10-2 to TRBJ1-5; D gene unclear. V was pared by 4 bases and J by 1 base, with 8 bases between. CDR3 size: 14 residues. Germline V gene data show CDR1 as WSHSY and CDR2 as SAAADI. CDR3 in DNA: TGCGCCAGCAGTGCGACGGTCAGCAATCAGCCCCAGCATTTT. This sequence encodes CASSATVSNQPQHF.

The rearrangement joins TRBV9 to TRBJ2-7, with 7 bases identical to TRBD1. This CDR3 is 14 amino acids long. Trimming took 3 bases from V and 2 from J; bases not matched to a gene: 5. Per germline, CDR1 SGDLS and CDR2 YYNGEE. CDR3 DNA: TGTGCCAGCAGCGAAGGACAGGTTCCCTACGAGCAGTACTTC. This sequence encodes CASSEGQVPYEQYF.

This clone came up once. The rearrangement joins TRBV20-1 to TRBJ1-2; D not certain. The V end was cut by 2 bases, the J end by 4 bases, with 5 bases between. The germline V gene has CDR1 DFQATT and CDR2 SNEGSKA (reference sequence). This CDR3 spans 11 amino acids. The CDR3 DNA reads TGCAGTGCTAGAATACCCTATGGCTACACCTTC. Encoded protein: CSARIPYGYTF.

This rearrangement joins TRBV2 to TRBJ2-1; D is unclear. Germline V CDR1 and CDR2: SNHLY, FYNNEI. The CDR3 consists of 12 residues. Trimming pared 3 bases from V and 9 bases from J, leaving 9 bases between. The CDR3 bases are TGTGCCAGCAGTGATGATGTAGGTGAGCAGTTCTTC. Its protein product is CASSDDVGEQFF.

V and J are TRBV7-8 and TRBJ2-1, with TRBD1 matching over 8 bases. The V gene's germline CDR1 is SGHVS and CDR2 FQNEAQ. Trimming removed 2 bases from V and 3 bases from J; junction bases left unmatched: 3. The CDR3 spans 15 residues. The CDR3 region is CASSLQGAYYNEQFF. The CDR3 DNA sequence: TGTGCCAGCAGCTTACAGGGGGCCTACTACAATGAGCAGTTCTTC.

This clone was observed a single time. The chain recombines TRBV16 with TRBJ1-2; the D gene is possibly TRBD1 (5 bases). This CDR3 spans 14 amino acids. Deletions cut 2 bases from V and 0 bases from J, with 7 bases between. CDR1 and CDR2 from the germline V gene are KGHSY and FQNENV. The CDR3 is CASSQDRPNYGYTF. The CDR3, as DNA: TGTGCCAGCAGCCAAGACAGACCTAACTATGGCTACACCTTC.

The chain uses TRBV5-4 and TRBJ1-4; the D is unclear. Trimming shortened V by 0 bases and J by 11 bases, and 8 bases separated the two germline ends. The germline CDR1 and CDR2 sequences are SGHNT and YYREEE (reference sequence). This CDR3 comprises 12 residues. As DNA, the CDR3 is TGTGCCAGCAGCTTGGATAGCAAGAAACTGTTTTTT. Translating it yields CASSLDSKKLFF.

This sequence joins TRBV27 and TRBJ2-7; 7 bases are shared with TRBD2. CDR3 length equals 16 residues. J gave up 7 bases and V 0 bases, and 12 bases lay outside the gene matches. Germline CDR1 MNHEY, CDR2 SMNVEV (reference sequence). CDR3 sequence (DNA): TGTGCCAGCAGTTTATCGTTCCTGCGGGGGTTGGAAGAGCAGTACTTC. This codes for CASSLSFLRGLEEQYF.

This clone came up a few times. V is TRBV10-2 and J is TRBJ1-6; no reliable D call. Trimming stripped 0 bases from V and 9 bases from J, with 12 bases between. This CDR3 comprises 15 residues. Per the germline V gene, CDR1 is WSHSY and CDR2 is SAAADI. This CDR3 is CASSESGRGVSPLHF. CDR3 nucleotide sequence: TGCGCCAGCAGTGAGTCGGGAAGAGGAGTTTCACCCCTCCACTTT.

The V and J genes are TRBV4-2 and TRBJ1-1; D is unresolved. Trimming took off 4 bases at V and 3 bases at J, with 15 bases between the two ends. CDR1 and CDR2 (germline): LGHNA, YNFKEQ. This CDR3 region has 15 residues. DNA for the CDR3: TGTGCCAGCAGCCCCCGCGCCGGCGGGGACACTGAAGCTTTCTTT. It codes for CASSPRAGGDTEAFF.

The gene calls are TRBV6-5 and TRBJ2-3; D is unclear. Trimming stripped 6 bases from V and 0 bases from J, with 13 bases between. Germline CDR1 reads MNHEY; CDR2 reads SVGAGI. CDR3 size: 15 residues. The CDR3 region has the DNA TGTGCCAGCAGCCCCTTAGCAGAAAGCACAGATACGCAGTATTTT. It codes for CASSPLAESTDTQYF.

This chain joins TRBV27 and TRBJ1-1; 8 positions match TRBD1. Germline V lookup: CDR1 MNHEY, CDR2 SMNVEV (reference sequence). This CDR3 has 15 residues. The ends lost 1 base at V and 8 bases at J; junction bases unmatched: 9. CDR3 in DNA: TGTGCCAGCAGTTTATGGGCGACAGGGGCCATAGAAGCTTTCTTT. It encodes CASSLWATGAIEAFF.

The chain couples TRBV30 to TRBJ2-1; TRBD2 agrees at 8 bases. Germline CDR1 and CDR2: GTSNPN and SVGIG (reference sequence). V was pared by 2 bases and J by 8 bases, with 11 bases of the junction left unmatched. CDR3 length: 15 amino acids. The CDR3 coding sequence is TGTGCCTGGAGTCGTGAGGCGGGAGGAACGCATGAGCAGTTCTTC. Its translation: CAWSREAGGTHEQFF.

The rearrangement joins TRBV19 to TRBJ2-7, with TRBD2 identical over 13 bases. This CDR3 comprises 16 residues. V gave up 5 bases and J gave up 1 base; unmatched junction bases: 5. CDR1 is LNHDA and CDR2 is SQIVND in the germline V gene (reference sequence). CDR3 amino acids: CASSFGLAGASYEQYF. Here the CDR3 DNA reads TGTGCCAGTAGTTTCGGACTAGCGGGGGCTTCCTACGAGCAGTACTTC. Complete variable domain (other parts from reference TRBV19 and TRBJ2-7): DGGITQSPKYLFRKEGQNVTLSCEQNLNHDAMYWYRQDPGQGLRLIYYSQIVNDFQKGDIAEGYSVSREKKESFPLTVTSAQKNPTAFYLCASSFGLAGASYEQYFGPGTRLTVT.

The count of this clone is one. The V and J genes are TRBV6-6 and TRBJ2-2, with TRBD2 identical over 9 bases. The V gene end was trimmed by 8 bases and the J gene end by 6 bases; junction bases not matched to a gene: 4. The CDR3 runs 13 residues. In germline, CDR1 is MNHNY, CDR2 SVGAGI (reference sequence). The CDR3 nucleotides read TGTGCCAGCGCGGGAGGGTGGTCCGGGGAGCTGTTTTTT. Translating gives CASAGGWSGELFF.

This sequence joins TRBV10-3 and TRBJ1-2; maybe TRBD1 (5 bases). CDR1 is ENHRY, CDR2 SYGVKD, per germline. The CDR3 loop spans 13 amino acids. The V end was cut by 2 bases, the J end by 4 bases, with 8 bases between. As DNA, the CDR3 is TGTGCCATCAGTGAGGCGGGACCCTATGGCTACACCTTC. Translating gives CAISEAGPYGYTF.

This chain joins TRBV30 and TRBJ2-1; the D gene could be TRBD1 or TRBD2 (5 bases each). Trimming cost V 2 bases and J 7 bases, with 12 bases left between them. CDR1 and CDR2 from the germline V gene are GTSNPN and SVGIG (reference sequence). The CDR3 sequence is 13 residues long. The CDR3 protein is CAWSWLAGNEQFF. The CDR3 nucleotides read TGTGCCTGGAGTTGGCTAGCAGGGAATGAGCAGTTCTTC.

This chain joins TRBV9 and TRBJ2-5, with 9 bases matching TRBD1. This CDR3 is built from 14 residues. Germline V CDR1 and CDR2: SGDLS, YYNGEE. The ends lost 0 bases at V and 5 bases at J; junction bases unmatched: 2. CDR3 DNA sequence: TGTGCCAGCAGCGTAGACAGGGGGCATGAGACCCAGTACTTC. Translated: CASSVDRGHETQYF. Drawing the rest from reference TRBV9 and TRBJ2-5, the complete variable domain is DSGVTQTPKHLITATGQRVTLRCSPRSGDLSVYWYQQSLDQGLQFLIQYYNGEERAKGNILERFSAQQFPDLHSELNLSSLELGDSALYFCASSVDRGHETQYFGPGTRLLVL.

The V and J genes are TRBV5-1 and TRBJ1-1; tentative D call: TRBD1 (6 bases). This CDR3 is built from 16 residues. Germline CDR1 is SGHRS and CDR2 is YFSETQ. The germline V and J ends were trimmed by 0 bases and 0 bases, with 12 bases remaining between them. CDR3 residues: CASSLGIGGMNTEAFF. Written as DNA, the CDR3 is TGCGCCAGCAGCTTGGGGATAGGGGGAATGAACACTGAAGCTTTCTTT. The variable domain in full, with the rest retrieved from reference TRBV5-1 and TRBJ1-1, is KAGVTQTPRYLIKTRGQQVTLSCSPISGHRSVSWYQQTPGQGLQFLFEYFSETQRNKGNFPGRFSGRQFSNSRSEMNVSTLELGDSALYLCASSLGIGGMNTEAFFGQGTRLTVV.

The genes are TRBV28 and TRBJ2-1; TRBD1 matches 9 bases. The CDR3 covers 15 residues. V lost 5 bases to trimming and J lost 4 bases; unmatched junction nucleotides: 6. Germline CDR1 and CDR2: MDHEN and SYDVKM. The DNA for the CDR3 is TGTGCCAGCAGTCCCCGGGACAGGGTTTACAATGAGCAGTTCTTC. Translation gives CASSPRDRVYNEQFF.

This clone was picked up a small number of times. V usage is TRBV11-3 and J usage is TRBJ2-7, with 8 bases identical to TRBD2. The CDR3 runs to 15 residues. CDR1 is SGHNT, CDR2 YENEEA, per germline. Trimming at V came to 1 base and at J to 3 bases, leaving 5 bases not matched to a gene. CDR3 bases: TGTGCCAGCAGCTTAGCCCCGACTAGCGTCTACGAGCAGTACTTC. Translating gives CASSLAPTSVYEQYF.

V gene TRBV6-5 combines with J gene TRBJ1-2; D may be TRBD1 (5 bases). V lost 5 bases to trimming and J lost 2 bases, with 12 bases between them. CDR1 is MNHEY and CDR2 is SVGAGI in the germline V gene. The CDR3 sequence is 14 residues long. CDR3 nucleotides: TGTGCCAGCAGTGTAGGAGAGGGGAACTATGGCTACACCTTC. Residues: CASSVGEGNYGYTF.